This T cell receptor beta chain was captured by sequencing in a study of shared clonotypes between healthy human individuals (dated by TCRdb to about 2020). Background on the whole study: The cohort comprised a couple of women and three men aged 18 to 49 years. The study deeply sequenced blood TCR repertoires of about 5 healthy adults to estimate repertoire size and the extent of clonotype sharing between individuals. Libraries were prepared and TCR repertoires were sequenced by different laboratories using diverse techniques, in order to increase sequencing depth and limit assay-specific biases. Each donor's leukapheresis produced roughly between about 0.9 and 9.5 billion PBMCs.

The CDR3 numbers 16 residues from cysteine through phenylalanine. Only the CDR3 DNA is retained, 48 bases long and in frame from the first base. CDR1 MDHEN and CDR2 SYDVKM are derived from the germline V gene. V is cut back by 5 bases and J by 8 bases, with 14 bases in the junction unmatched. Donors were healthy HIV-negative adults with no recently reported acute infections or vaccinations. Every donor was a Caucasian adult living in Nashville, Tennessee, USA. For unsorted samples, 75 million to 100 million PBMCs were counted and genomic DNA was extracted with the QIAamp DNA Blood Mini kit. After blood collection by leukapheresis, PBMCs were isolated using Ficoll-Histopaque density gradient centrifugation and then cryopreserved in the vapor phase of liquid nitrogen. The full study reports these points: Pairwise subsampling led to the expectation that sequencing depth would affect the degree of clonotype sharing among donors. Because the study included a small number of donors, the genetic and exposure-history diversity represented was limited. Sampling was restricted to blood, and TCR repertoires in tissues likely differ from the TCR repertoires found in blood.

As regards this clone: Which antigen it targets is not known. The record has no base qualities; no much larger clone is one base away.

Using the deep immunoSEQ assay, multiplex PCR amplified TCR CDR3 regions from genomic DNA. For each cell subset, the extracted genomic DNA was distributed evenly across all wells of several immunoSEQ 96-well plates, and each plate served as one replicate. For unsorted PBMC, each replicate PCR was loaded with roughly 330 ng genomic DNA, equivalent to roughly 33,000 T cell genomes. Genomic DNA from unsorted PBMC was sequenced over ten immunoSEQ deep assay plates. The purified libraries were quantified using a Qubit 3.0 fluorometer, sized with a Bioanalyzer 2100, and then quantified again using the KAPA Library Quantification kit. Every immunoSEQ 96-well plate was sequenced on a separate single-read 150-cycle Illumina NextSeq 550 flow cell. In the original analysis: Because the immunoSEQ output held only junctional sequences and lacked quality scores, the filtering could not match the filtering applied to full-length reads. Sequences were annotated with PyIR, a Python wrapper for IgBLAST v1.9, and V/J genes and CDR3 were assigned using IMGT germline references. Any read was removed if the V/J assignment was weak (E-value above 1e-6), the CDR3 was missing, or the read contained stop codons, out-of-frame junctions, or ambiguous translated residues. V3J clonotypes were defined as sequences sharing an identical inferred V gene, J gene, and CDR3 amino acid sequence. The percentage overlap between two repertoires was calculated by dividing the number of shared unique clonotypes by the size of the smaller repertoire. RTK rarefaction, the Chao1 estimator, and Recon v2.1 estimates of unobserved clonotypes were used to assess repertoire richness. TCRdb obtained this table from immuneACCESS and retained in-frame rearrangements with V and J assigned. These tables miss some clones; where compared with another copy, unresolved V genes account for less than half of the shortfall, and the remainder is unexplained. The V and J calls and clone size are taken from that table; D and trimming were inferred from the DNA. The sample table records around 450,000 clones; roughly 83% of these occur just once. The top ten hold approximately 13% of the sample.

The chain uses TRBV28 and TRBJ2-1; 8 bases in between match TRBD2. Material: PBMCs. This receptor was taken from a woman between 40 and 50 years old in good health. Some clones in this sample may be carry-over from other donors' samples. The CDR3 loop reads CASSPHRSGSSHEQFF. The DNA sequence is given as TGTGCCAGCAGTCCGCATCGAAGCGGGAGTTCCCATGAGCAGTTCTTC.